These T cell receptor beta chains were read from a single sample in a study of T cells expressing NK-cell markers. For each CDR3 protein, TCRdb gives one entry from its re-call of the 5' RACE reads, without DNA. The sample holds a few hundred thousand distinct CDR3 sequences. Sequencing input: blood T cells: a sorted CD56 or NKG2C T cell subset, CD4+ or CD8+ T cells, or bulk PBMC T cells (not recorded which). These receptors were obtained from a man aged 18-69 years in good health. The CDR3 runs from the conserved cysteine through the conserved F or W.

j_gene,v_gene,CDR3aa
TRBJ1-6,TRBV27,CASKDRVNSPLHF
TRBJ2-1,TRBV9,CARPLRDPGSGDSYNEQFF
TRBJ1-2,TRBV7-2,CASSRHLGGEVGYGYTF
TRBJ1-6,TRBV18,CASSPPGQGATLHF
TRBJ2-2,TRBV29-1,CSARTSGEIGTGELFF
TRBJ1-3,TRBV5-6,CASSLHDTIYF
TRBJ2-7,TRBV6-5,CASSYSLTGGQVEQYF
TRBJ1-5,TRBV7-2,CASSPGQAVNQPQHF
TRBJ1-1,TRBV13,CASSFLAGANTEAFF
TRBJ2-7,TRBV20-1,CSARDLQSPSYEQYF
TRBJ2-1,TRBV18,CASSPTDGGSYNEQFF
TRBJ2-7,TRBV7-6,CASSLSRRADGFYYEQYF
TRBJ1-6,TRBV20-1,CTTAPRDRYNSPLHF
TRBJ2-2,TRBV5-1,CASSRNRDYFTGELFF
TRBJ2-2,TRBV15,CATSRDLAAGNTGELFF
TRBJ2-3,TRBV20-1,CSARGTSNTDTQYF
TRBJ2-3,TRBV18,CASSDGLAGGTDTQYF
TRBJ2-5,TRBV2,CASTGDVQETQYF
TRBJ1-4,TRBV12-3/TRBV12-4,CASSPSGPLEKLFF
TRBJ2-1,TRBV2,CASTEYGAVYNEQFF
TRBJ2-7,TRBV7-2,CASSLTLAGGPRYF
TRBJ2-5,TRBV5-6,CASSTWGAGETQYF
TRBJ1-5,TRBV6-2/TRBV6-3,CAASKTGVQPQHF
TRBJ2-1,TRBV5-4,CASRVALGLHNEQFF
TRBJ2-3,TRBV7-3,CASSSGARGGRGTDTQYF
TRBJ2-5,TRBV14,CASSQDVTQYF
TRBJ2-3,TRBV15,CATSRNIGLAGASDTQYF
TRBJ2-1,TRBV6-5,CASRLRDGEQFF
TRBJ2-7,TRBV5-1,CASSFRDSENF
TRBJ2-7,TRBV18,CASSPPYNRESYEQYF
TRBJ2-1,TRBV6-5,CASSRTGANRDEQFF
TRBJ1-4,TRBV20-1,CSARLVQGDEKLFF
TRBJ2-7,TRBV5-5,CASSSGPTSVSFEQYF
TRBJ2-6,TRBV7-8,CASSKQTTGRGSGANVLTF
TRBJ2-5,TRBV10-3,CAVGRLAGVETQYF
TRBJ1-5,TRBV29-1,CSVGGDQPQHF
TRBJ2-3,TRBV3-1,CASRLGLARTDTQYF
TRBJ1-6,TRBV30,CAWSSSGTGLNSPLHF
TRBJ2-7,TRBV6-1,CASKANANEQYF
TRBJ2-7,TRBV5-6,CASSGQPTYEQYF
TRBJ2-1,TRBV7-9,CASSPSYRGHNNEQFF
TRBJ2-7,TRBV7-8,CASSHRQGDSYEQYF
TRBJ2-3,TRBV5-1,CASVRAGGPSTDTQYF
TRBJ2-5,TRBV6-1,CASSEDRPGQETQYF
TRBJ1-1,TRBV7-9,CASSSLGGTGKAEAFF
TRBJ2-7,TRBV14,CASRRHGGAYEQYF
TRBJ1-5,TRBV20-1,CSATPDSNQPQHF
TRBJ2-5,TRBV5-1,CASRPTTSGGAGETQYF
TRBJ2-7,TRBV6-2/TRBV6-3,CASRGQTYEQYF
TRBJ2-2,TRBV18,CASSPRWGRKNTGELFF
TRBJ2-2,TRBV7-2,CASSHGGIYTGELFF
TRBJ2-1,TRBV15,CATSRAISSGAHSYNEQFF
TRBJ2-7,TRBV7-9,CASSSGGLLNEQYF
TRBJ2-2,TRBV28,CASLGFNTGELFF
TRBJ2-1,TRBV29-1,CSGGTGNNEQFF
TRBJ1-4,TRBV2,CASSGPGRGRTNEKLFF
TRBJ2-1,TRBV29-1,CSVGASGAKYNEQFF
TRBJ2-1,TRBV7-9,CASSLSAGLAGVEQFF
TRBJ2-1,TRBV7-6,CASSPSNGNEQFF
TRBJ2-2,TRBV19,CASSSSAQGQSTGELFF